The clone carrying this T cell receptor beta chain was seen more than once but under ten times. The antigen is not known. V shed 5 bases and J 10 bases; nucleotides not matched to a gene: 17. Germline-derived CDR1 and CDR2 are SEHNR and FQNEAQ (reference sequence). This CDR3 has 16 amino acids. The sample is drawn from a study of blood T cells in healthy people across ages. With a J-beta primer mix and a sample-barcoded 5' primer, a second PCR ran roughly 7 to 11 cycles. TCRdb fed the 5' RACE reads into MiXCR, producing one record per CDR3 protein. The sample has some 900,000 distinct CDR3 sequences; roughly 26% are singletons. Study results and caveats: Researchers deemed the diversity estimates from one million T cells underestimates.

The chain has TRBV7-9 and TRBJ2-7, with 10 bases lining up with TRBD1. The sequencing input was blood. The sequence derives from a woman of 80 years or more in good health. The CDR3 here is CASSPIGQGVEESQYF. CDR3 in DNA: TGTGCCAGCAGCCCGATCGGACAGGGGGTAGAAGAGTCCCAGTACTTC.